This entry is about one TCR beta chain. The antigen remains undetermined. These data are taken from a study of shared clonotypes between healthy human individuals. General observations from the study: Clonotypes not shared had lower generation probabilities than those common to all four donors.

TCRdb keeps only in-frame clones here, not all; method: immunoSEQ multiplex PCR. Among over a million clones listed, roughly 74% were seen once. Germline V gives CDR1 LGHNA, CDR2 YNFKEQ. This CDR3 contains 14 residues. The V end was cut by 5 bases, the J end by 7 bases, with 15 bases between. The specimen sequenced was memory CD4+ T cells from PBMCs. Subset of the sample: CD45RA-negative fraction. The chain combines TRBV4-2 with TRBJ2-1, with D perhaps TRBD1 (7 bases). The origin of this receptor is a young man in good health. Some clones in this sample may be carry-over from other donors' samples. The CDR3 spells CASSFRQGLNEQFF. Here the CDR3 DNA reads TGTGCCAGCAGCTTCCGACAGGGACTGAATGAGCAGTTCTTC.